Listed here are 17 T cell receptor beta chains from one sample, sequenced in a study of cytomegalovirus exposure and HLA in healthy donors. Primers for the PCR totalled 60 Vbeta and 13 Jbeta. Assay used: immunoSEQ multiplex PCR; TCRdb lists only in-frame clones, some missing. Of some 150,000 clones listed, 70% to 80% are singletons. The specimen sequenced was PBMCs. The receptors here all came from a man between 60 and 75 years old in good health and CMV-seronegative.

The chain has TRBV28 and TRBJ2-1, with TRBD2 matching 7 bases. From germline, CDR1 is MDHEN and CDR2 SYDVKM. This CDR3 contains 15 residues. The trim removed 5 bases at V and 9 bases at J, leaving 13 bases unmatched. CDR3 residues: CASSPRVGGSGEQFF. The CDR3 coding sequence is TGTGCCAGCAGTCCCCGGGTGGGAGGGAGTGGTGAGCAGTTCTTC.

V usage is TRBV7-7 and J usage is TRBJ2-5; a possible D gene is TRBD2 (5 bases). Germline V gene lookup returns CDR1 SSHAT and CDR2 FNYEAQ (reference sequence). V lost 5 bases and J lost 5, with 18 bases in between. CDR3 size: 15 residues. CDR3 residues: CASSALEVLGETQYF. CDR3 DNA sequence: TGTGCCAGCAGCGCCCTGGAGGTGTTGGGGGAGACCCAGTACTTC.

The chain is built from TRBV6-5 and TRBJ1-3, with 9 bases identical to TRBD1. The CDR3 runs to 14 residues. The ends lost 5 bases at V and 2 bases at J; junction bases unmatched: 1. CDR1 MNHEY and CDR2 SVGAGI come from the germline V gene. The CDR3 nucleotides read TGTGCCAGCAGTCGGACAGGGGCTGGAAACACCATATATTTT. Protein: CASSRTGAGNTIYF.

The chain links TRBV7-6 to TRBJ2-2, with 9 nucleotides matching TRBD1. Germline CDR1 reads SGHVS; CDR2 reads FNYEAQ. V lost 4 bases and J lost 5; bases outside the gene matches: 5. CDR3 length: 15 amino acids. The CDR3 DNA is TGTGCCAGCAGCTACCTAGGGACAGGGACCGGGGAGCTGTTTTTT. This translates into CASSYLGTGTGELFF.

This clone has a handful of counts. The rearrangement links TRBV25-1 to TRBJ2-7; TRBD2 matches 16 bases. Germline CDR1 and CDR2: MGHDK and SYGVNS. After removal of 4 bases from V and 9 bases from J, the junction contained 6 bases not matched to a gene. This CDR3 spans 15 amino acids. CDR3 DNA: TGTGCCAGCAGTGGAGGGACTAGCGGGAGGGTGGGGCAGTACTTC. Amino acid sequence: CASSGGTSGRVGQYF.

V and J are TRBV7-2 and TRBJ2-2; the match to TRBD1 covers 10 bases. The ends lost 7 bases at V and 6 bases at J; junction bases unmatched: 8. CDR3 length equals 15 residues. Germline CDR1 is SGHTA and CDR2 is FQGNSA. The CDR3 reads CASTRRGQGAGELFF. DNA for the CDR3: TGTGCCAGCACTCGCCGAGGACAGGGGGCCGGGGAGCTGTTTTTT.

The V call is TRBV11-2, the J call TRBJ1-6; D gene ambiguous. This CDR3 contains 19 residues. Germline assignment: CDR1 SGHAT and CDR2 FQNNGV. Trimming removed 1 base at V and 5 bases at J, with 21 bases between. The CDR3: CASSLGRASRFSNNSPLHF. CDR3 sequence (DNA): TGTGCCAGCAGCTTAGGGAGGGCCAGCAGATTCTCAAATAATTCACCCCTCCACTTT.

This sequence joins TRBV7-3 and TRBJ2-2, with 7 bases fitting TRBD2. Germline V lookup: CDR1 SGHTA, CDR2 FQGTGA. Trimming took 2 bases from V and 2 from J; bases not matched to a gene: 5. CDR3 length: 16 amino acids. CDR3 bases: TGTGCCAGCAGCTTATTTGGCGGGGGAAACACCGGGGAGCTGTTTTTT. It yields the protein CASSLFGGGNTGELFF.

The chain combines TRBV6-5 with TRBJ1-4; no firm D call. Trimming took off 5 bases at V and 0 bases at J, with 7 bases between the two ends. The CDR3 runs 14 residues. In germline, CDR1 is MNHEY, CDR2 SVGAGI. This CDR3 reads CASSRTSTNEKLFF. The CDR3 DNA is TGTGCCAGCAGTCGTACTTCAACTAATGAAAAACTGTTTTTT.

The V and J genes are TRBV19 and TRBJ2-3; the match to TRBD2 covers 11 bases. With 3 bases clipped from V and 4 bases from J, the junction kept 6 bases outside the gene matches. The CDR3 loop spans 16 amino acids. Germline V gives CDR1 LNHDA, CDR2 SQIVND (reference sequence). The CDR3 coding sequence is TGTGCCAGTAGTATTATAGCGGGAGGGGGCCCAGATACGCAGTATTTT. The encoded protein is CASSIIAGGGPDTQYF.

The rearrangement joins TRBV28 to TRBJ1-2; tentative D call: TRBD1 (5 bases). The CDR3 has 12 residues. Deletions cut 7 bases from V and 2 bases from J, with 8 bases between. The germline gives CDR1 MDHEN, CDR2 SYDVKM. This chain's CDR3 is CASNAGNYGYTF. CDR3 nucleotides: TGTGCCAGCAATGCAGGGAACTATGGCTACACCTTC.

This clone was detected a few times. The chain recombines TRBV6-5 with TRBJ2-5, with 8 bases identical to TRBD1. The germline CDR1 and CDR2 sequences are MNHEY and SVGAGI. The CDR3 runs to 16 residues. The junction had 7 bases not matched to a gene; V was cut back by 0 bases and J by 4 bases. This CDR3 is CASSYSLGQGGETQYF. The CDR3 DNA sequence: TGTGCCAGCAGTTACTCCCTCGGACAGGGTGGAGAGACCCAGTACTTC.

The rearrangement links TRBV27 to TRBJ1-1, with D perhaps TRBD1 (5 bases). This CDR3 has 12 residues. Germline CDR1 MNHEY, CDR2 SMNVEV (reference sequence). Between the trimmed V and J ends, which lost 1 base and 6 bases, there was a span of 6 bases. The DNA for the CDR3 is TGTGCCAGCAGTTTATGGGGGGCTGAAGCTTTCTTT. Translation: CASSLWGAEAFF.

The chain carries TRBV11-2 and TRBJ1-3; a possible D gene is TRBD1 (6 bases). Germline V lookup: CDR1 SGHAT, CDR2 FQNNGV. Trimming cost V 2 bases and J 0 bases, with 8 bases left between them. The CDR3 length is 15 residues. This chain's CDR3 is CASSLSDSSGNTIYF. The CDR3 nucleotides read TGTGCCAGCAGCTTATCGGACAGCTCTGGAAACACCATATATTTT.

The chain has TRBV10-3 and TRBJ1-6; D might be TRBD1 (6 bases). Looked up from germline, CDR1 is ENHRY and CDR2 is SYGVKD. Trimming took 6 bases from V and 9 from J, leaving 15 bases between them. The CDR3 sequence is 14 residues long. CDR3 in amino acids: CAIRPDSGISPLHF. CDR3 coding DNA: TGTGCCATCAGGCCGGACAGCGGAATTTCACCCCTCCACTTT.

Regarding this clone: Other DNA sequences within the sample encode an identical CDR3. This chain uses TRBV7-2 with TRBJ2-3, with D unresolved. The CDR3 sequence is 14 residues long. V was shortened by 1 base and J by 1 base, with 6 bases between the two germline ends. Germline-derived CDR1 and CDR2 are SGHTA and FQGNSA. This CDR3 reads CASSLGVGTDTQYF. CDR3 nucleotide sequence: TGTGCCAGCAGCTTAGGAGTCGGCACAGATACGCAGTATTTT.

The rearrangement uses TRBV4-1 and TRBJ1-2; D call uncertain. The CDR3 runs to 13 residues. The germline gives CDR1 MGHRA, CDR2 YSYEKL. The ends were cut back, 3 bases at V and 8 bases at J, with 13 bases in the middle. The CDR3 region has the DNA TGCGCCAGCAGCCAGATCCAGTCGGGGGGCTACACCTTC. Translated: CASSQIQSGGYTF.